This TCR beta chain comes out of a study of T-cell memory formation after mild COVID-19. Study findings and constraints: There was a balanced CD4/CD8 profile in clones contracting day 15 to 85, and later expanders leaned CD4+. Day 37-peaking second-wave clones had unconfirmed SARS-CoV-2 specificity.

One entry per CDR3 protein results from TCRdb running MiXCR on the 5' RACE reads. This sample yields 65,000 to 90,000 distinct CDR3 sequences, of which roughly 12% are seen a single time; about 40% belongs to the top ten. A word on this clonotype: As yet, its antigen is unknown.

V shed 2 bases and J shed 5 bases, with 7 bases lying between them. The CDR3 runs to 13 residues. Germline CDR1 is ENHRY and CDR2 is SYGVKD. The sequence was obtained from a man aged 18 to 30 who had mild COVID-19 (a few samples of this study predate the infection). Cell type and time point are not known. The specimen sequenced was PBMCs or a T cell subset sorted from them (not recorded which). The V gene is TRBV10-3, the J gene TRBJ2-1, with D perhaps TRBD1 (5 bases). CDR3 sequence: CAISEGAHNEQFF. In DNA, the CDR3 is TGTGCCATCAGTGAGGGGGCCCACAATGAGCAGTTCTTC.